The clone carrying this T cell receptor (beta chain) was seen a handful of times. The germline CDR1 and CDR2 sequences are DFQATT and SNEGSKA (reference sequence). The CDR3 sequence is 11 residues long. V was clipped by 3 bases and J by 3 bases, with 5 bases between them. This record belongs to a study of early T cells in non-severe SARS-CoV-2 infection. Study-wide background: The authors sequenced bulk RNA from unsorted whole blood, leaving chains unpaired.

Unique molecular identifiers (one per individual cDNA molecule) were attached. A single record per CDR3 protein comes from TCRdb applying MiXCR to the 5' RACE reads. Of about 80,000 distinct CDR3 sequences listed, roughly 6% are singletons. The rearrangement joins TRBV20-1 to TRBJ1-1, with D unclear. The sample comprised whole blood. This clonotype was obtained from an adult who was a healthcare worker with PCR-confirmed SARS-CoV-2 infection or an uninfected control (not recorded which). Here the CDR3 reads CSASLHTEAFF. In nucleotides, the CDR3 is TGCAGTGCTAGTTTGCACACTGAAGCTTTCTTT.